Presented here are 5 T cell receptor beta chains from one specimen sequenced in a study of blood T cell repertoires in COVID-19. TCRdb keeps only in-frame clones here, not all; method: immunoSEQ multiplex PCR. In the table there are 30,000 to 35,000 clones, 70% to 80% of which are singletons. Input material: peripheral blood. These receptors originate from a woman aged 55-70 years with acute or convalescent COVID-19.

The V gene is TRBV11-2, the J gene TRBJ2-7, with 7 bases fitting TRBD1. The V segment lost 5 bases and the J segment 2 bases; nucleotides outside the gene matches: 3. The CDR3 contains 13 residues. Per germline, CDR1 SGHAT and CDR2 FQNNGV. This CDR3 reads CASSRDRAYEQYF. Here the CDR3 DNA reads TGTGCCAGCAGCCGGGACAGAGCCTACGAGCAGTACTTC.

This chain links TRBV2 with TRBJ2-7, with 9 bases aligning to TRBD1. Germline values: CDR1 SNHLY, CDR2 FYNNEI. CDR3 size: 14 residues. V lost 8 bases to trimming and J lost 2 bases; unmatched junction nucleotides: 7. The CDR3, as DNA: TGTGCCAGCGGTACCGGGACAGGGCCCTACGAGCAGTACTTC. This codes for CASGTGTGPYEQYF.

This clone appeared a few times. The CDR3 DNA is TGTGCCAGCACAGGGGGCACTGAAGCTTTCTTT. This sequence encodes CASTGGTEAFF. This sequence joins TRBV3-1 (or the pseudogene TRBV3-2) and TRBJ1-1, with 7 nucleotides matching TRBD1. This CDR3 region has 11 residues. The V segment lost 7 bases and the J segment 4 bases; nucleotides outside the gene matches: 0. The germline CDR1 and CDR2 sequences are LGHDT and YNNKEL (reference sequence).

The chain carries TRBV6-5 and TRBJ2-7; D is ambiguous. V lost 6 bases and J 6 bases, leaving 12 bases between the germline ends. There are 12 residues in the CDR3. Germline CDR1 and CDR2: MNHEY and SVGAGI. The CDR3 region is CASSLPGTEQYF. The CDR3 DNA reads TGTGCCAGCAGCCTTCCAGGTACCGAGCAGTACTTC.

This chain links TRBV4-1 with TRBJ2-5; no reliable D call. CDR1 is MGHRA, CDR2 YSYEKL, per germline. V lost 0 bases and J lost 5, with 7 bases in between. The CDR3 runs to 13 residues. The CDR3: CASSQDPRETQYF. The CDR3, as DNA: TGCGCCAGCAGCCAAGATCCCCGGGAGACCCAGTACTTC.